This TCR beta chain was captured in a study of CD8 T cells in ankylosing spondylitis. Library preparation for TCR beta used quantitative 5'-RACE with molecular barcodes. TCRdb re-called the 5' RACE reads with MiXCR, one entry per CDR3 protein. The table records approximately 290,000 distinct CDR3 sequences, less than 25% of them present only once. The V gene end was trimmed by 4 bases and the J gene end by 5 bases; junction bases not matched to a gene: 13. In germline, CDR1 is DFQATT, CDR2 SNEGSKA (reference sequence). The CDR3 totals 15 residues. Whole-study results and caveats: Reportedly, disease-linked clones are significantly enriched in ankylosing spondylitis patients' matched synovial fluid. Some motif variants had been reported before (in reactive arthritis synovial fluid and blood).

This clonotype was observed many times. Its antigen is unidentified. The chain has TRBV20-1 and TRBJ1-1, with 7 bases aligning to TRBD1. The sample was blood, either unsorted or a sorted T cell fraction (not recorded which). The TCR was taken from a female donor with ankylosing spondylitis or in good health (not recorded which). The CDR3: CSAKDRLRGWTEAFF. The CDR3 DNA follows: TGCAGTGCTAAAGACAGGCTCAGGGGGTGGACTGAAGCTTTCTTT.